These 20 T cell receptor beta chains share one sample of origin, sequenced in a study of cytomegalovirus exposure and HLA in healthy donors. It was with 60 Vbeta and 13 Jbeta primers that the PCR ran. Generated by immunoSEQ multiplex PCR, the TCRdb table keeps only in-frame clones and is missing some. This sample has about 110,000 clones; around 80% occur once, and the top ten carry 7% to 10%. Sequencing input: PBMCs. The receptors shown here come from a man in his forties in good health and CMV-seropositive.

The DNA of the CDR3 is TGTGCCAGCAGCCCCCGGGACAGGACCTACGAGCAGTACTTC. It specifies CASSPRDRTYEQYF. This chain uses TRBV5-4 with TRBJ2-7, with TRBD1 matching 8 bases. The CDR3 runs to 14 residues. J gave up 2 bases and V 4 bases, and 5 bases lay outside the gene matches. Looked up from germline, CDR1 is SGHNT and CDR2 is YYREEE (reference sequence).

The J gene is TRBJ2-3, the V gene TRBV6-5; D is ambiguous. CDR1 and CDR2 (germline): MNHEY, SVGAGI. The CDR3 is 13 residues long. The V end was cut by 3 bases, the J end by 6 bases, with 10 bases between. CDR3 sequence: CASSYPNGDTQYF. The CDR3 DNA sequence: TGTGCCAGCAGTTATCCCAACGGGGATACGCAGTATTTT.

This clone occurred a few times. The rearrangement links TRBV9 to TRBJ2-5; 8 nucleotides match TRBD1. The trim removed 4 bases at V and 5 bases at J, leaving 7 bases unmatched. This CDR3 region has 14 residues. Germline V lookup: CDR1 SGDLS, CDR2 YYNGEE. Here the CDR3 reads CASSPGGGGETQYF. DNA of the CDR3: TGTGCCAGCAGCCCAGGGGGCGGAGGGGAGACCCAGTACTTC.

This clone was seen a few times. This rearrangement joins TRBV7-5 to TRBJ2-7; the DNA was not compared with TRBD1, the D call given in the table. TRBV7-5 is a pseudogene segment. The CDR3 consists of 12 residues. CDR3 residues: CASSLNRVEQYF. The CDR3, as DNA: TGTGCCAGCAGCTTAAACAGGGTCGAGCAGTACTTC.

This sequence joins TRBV5-1 and TRBJ2-1; D remains ambiguous. Germline lookup yields CDR1 SGHRS and CDR2 YFSETQ. There are 11 residues in the CDR3. Trimming removed 1 base from V and 8 bases from J, with 4 bases in between. The CDR3 protein is CASSLSDEQFF. In DNA form, the CDR3 reads TGCGCCAGCAGCTTGTCGGATGAGCAGTTCTTC.

The table lists this clone with a count of one. J is TRBJ2-3 and V is TRBV7-3, with 11 positions matching TRBD2. The trim removed 10 bases at V and 3 bases at J, leaving 3 bases unmatched. The CDR3 totals 13 residues. Germline CDR1 and CDR2: SGHTA and FQGTGA. The CDR3 DNA sequence: TGTGCCACCAGGACTAGCGGGACAGATACGCAGTATTTT. The encoded protein is CATRTSGTDTQYF. Full variable domain (rest looked up from reference TRBV7-3 and TRBJ2-3): GAGVSQTPSNKVTEKGKYVELRCDPISGHTALYWYRQSLGQGPEFLIYFQGTGAADDSGLPNDRFFAVRPEGSVSTLKIQRTERGDSAVYLCATRTSGTDTQYFGPGTRLTVL.

The gene calls are TRBV18 and TRBJ1-1, with D possibly being TRBD1 (5 bases). The germline V gene encodes CDR1 KGHSH and CDR2 LQKENI. The CDR3 contains 15 residues. V was cut by 3 bases and J by 5 bases, with 16 bases left in between. In nucleotides, the CDR3 is TGTGCCAGCTCACCCCCCCAGGCAGGGTATACTGAAGCTTTCTTT. The encoded protein is CASSPPQAGYTEAFF.

The V call is TRBV28, the J call TRBJ2-2, with D hard to call. Germline CDR1 reads MDHEN; CDR2 reads SYDVKM. CDR3 size: 12 residues. The V gene lost 7 bases and the J gene lost 7 bases, with 10 bases spanning the gap. The CDR3 coding sequence is TGTGCCAGCACCCAAACCTACGGGGAGCTGTTTTTT. This translates into CASTQTYGELFF.

The chain has TRBV10-2 and TRBJ1-2; no clear D. Germline values: CDR1 WSHSY, CDR2 SAAADI. V was cut by 4 bases and J by 10 bases, with 13 bases left in between. The CDR3 spans 12 residues. The CDR3 region is CASSGLLRVYTF. In DNA, the CDR3 is TGCGCCAGCAGTGGACTCCTGCGGGTCTACACCTTC.

The V and J genes are TRBV7-9 and TRBJ1-1; the D is unclear. The CDR3 length is 12 residues. The germline gives CDR1 SEHNR, CDR2 FQNEAQ (reference sequence). V was shortened by 0 bases and J by 11 bases, with 10 bases between the two germline ends. CDR3 in DNA: TGTGCCAGCAGCTTAGCTCGGTCCGGGGCTTTCTTT. This translates into CASSLARSGAFF.

The chain uses TRBV5-5 and TRBJ2-1; 8 bases match TRBD2. V trimming: 0 bases; J trimming: 7 bases; junction bases outside the gene matches: 6. The CDR3 has 15 residues. The germline V gene encodes CDR1 SGHKS and CDR2 YYEKEE (reference sequence). The CDR3, as DNA: TGTGCCAGCAGCTTGGGAGCTAGCGGGTGGAATGAGCAGTTCTTC. Amino acid sequence: CASSLGASGWNEQFF.

This clone came up a few times. The chain recombines TRBV5-5 with TRBJ2-7; tentatively, D is TRBD1 (5 bases). The CDR3 sequence is 13 residues long. Looked up from germline, CDR1 is SGHKS and CDR2 is YYEKEE (reference sequence). The V gene lost 3 bases and the J gene lost 6 bases, with 13 bases spanning the gap. This CDR3 is CASSYERGSEQYF. The CDR3 DNA reads TGTGCCAGCAGCTACGAAAGGGGCTCCGAGCAGTACTTC.

The gene calls are TRBV2 and TRBJ2-4; 9 bases are a match to TRBD2. V lost 7 bases to trimming and J lost 12 bases; unmatched junction nucleotides: 10. Germline V gene lookup returns CDR1 SNHLY and CDR2 FYNNEI. The CDR3 is 13 amino acids. CDR3 sequence reads: CASTSGLAPSQYF. The CDR3 DNA is TGTGCCAGCACGTCGGGACTAGCCCCCAGTCAGTACTTC.

This clone was observed a handful of times. The chain is built from TRBV5-6 and TRBJ2-3, with 15 bases fitting TRBD2. Losses at the gene ends were 0 bases for V and 2 bases for J; bases not matched to a gene: 4. Germline-derived CDR1 and CDR2 are SGHDT and YYEEEE. This CDR3 spans 18 amino acids. The CDR3 sequence: CASSLAGTSGGHTDTQYF. DNA for the CDR3: TGTGCCAGCAGCTTGGCCGGGACTAGCGGGGGGCACACAGATACGCAGTATTTT.

This clone was seen more than once but under ten times. In DNA form, the CDR3 reads TGTGCCAGCTCACCCGGACAGGGTCGCTATGGCTACACCTTC. Translation gives CASSPGQGRYGYTF. The chain carries TRBV18 and TRBJ1-2; TRBD1 aligns across 8 bases. The ends lost 3 bases at V and 4 bases at J; junction bases unmatched: 4. This CDR3 contains 14 residues. The germline gives CDR1 KGHSH, CDR2 LQKENI.

This clone was found once. J is TRBJ2-7 and V is TRBV5-4; TRBD1 might be the D (6 bases). Germline V gene sequence: CDR1 SGHNT, CDR2 YYREEE (reference sequence). This CDR3 comprises 13 residues. V was clipped by 1 base and J by 4 bases, with 9 bases between them. Here the CDR3 reads CASSLNRDYEQYF. In nucleotides, the CDR3 is TGTGCCAGCAGCTTGAACAGGGATTACGAGCAGTACTTC.

This clone came up once. The chain carries TRBV6-6 and TRBJ1-1, with 8 bases identical to TRBD1. Germline-derived CDR1 and CDR2 are MNHNY and SVGAGI (reference sequence). V was pared by 4 bases and J by 4 bases, with 5 bases of the junction left unmatched. This CDR3 spans 14 amino acids. CDR3 protein: CASSFGQGPTEAFF. The DNA for the CDR3 is TGTGCCAGCAGTTTCGGACAGGGTCCCACTGAAGCTTTCTTT.

J is TRBJ2-3 and V is TRBV19; D uncertain. Per the germline V gene, CDR1 is LNHDA and CDR2 is SQIVND (reference sequence). Trimming removed 1 base at V and 0 bases at J, with 17 bases between. The CDR3 length is 18 residues. As DNA, the CDR3 is TGTGCCAGTAGTATAGGGCCTATAGTGGAGACTAGCACAGATACGCAGTATTTT. Translating gives CASSIGPIVETSTDTQYF.

The CDR3 sequence is CASSLGPRPSTDTQYF. The CDR3 DNA reads TGTGCCAGCAGCTTGGGCCCGCGGCCTTCCACAGATACGCAGTATTTT. The V gene is TRBV5-6, the J gene TRBJ2-3, with D uncertain. V was trimmed by 0 bases and J by 2 bases, leaving 13 bases between them. Germline V gene sequence: CDR1 SGHDT, CDR2 YYEEEE. The CDR3 totals 16 residues.

The chain combines TRBV27 with TRBJ2-7, with 9 bases matching TRBD2. Losses at the gene ends were 0 bases for V and 3 bases for J; bases not matched to a gene: 6. The CDR3 runs 16 residues. The germline V gene has CDR1 MNHEY and CDR2 SMNVEV (reference sequence). The CDR3 is CASSLSAGGAYYEQYF. CDR3 bases: TGTGCCAGCAGTTTATCAGCGGGGGGCGCCTACTACGAGCAGTACTTC.